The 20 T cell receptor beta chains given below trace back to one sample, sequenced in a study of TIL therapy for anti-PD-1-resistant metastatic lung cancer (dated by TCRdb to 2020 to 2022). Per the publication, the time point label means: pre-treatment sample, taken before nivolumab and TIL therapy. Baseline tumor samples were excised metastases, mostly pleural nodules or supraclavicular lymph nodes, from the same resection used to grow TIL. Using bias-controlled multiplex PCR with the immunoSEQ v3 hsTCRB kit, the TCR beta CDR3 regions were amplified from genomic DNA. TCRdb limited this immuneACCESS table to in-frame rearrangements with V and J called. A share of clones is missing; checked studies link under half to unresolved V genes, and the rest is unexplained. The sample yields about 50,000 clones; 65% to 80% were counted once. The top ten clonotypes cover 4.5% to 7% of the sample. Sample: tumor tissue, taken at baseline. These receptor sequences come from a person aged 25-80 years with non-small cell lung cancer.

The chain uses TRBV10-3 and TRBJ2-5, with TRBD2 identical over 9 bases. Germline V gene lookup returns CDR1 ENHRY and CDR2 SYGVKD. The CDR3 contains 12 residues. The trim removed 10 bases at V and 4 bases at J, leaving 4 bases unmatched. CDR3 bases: TGTGCCACCGGCGGGAGGGGAGAGACCCAGTACTTC. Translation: CATGGRGETQYF.

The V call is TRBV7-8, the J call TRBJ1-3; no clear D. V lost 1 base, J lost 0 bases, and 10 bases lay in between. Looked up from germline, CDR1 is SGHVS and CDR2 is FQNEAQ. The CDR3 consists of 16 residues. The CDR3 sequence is CASSLDPGLSGNTIYF. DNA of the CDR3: TGTGCCAGCAGCTTAGATCCCGGGCTCTCTGGAAACACCATATATTTT. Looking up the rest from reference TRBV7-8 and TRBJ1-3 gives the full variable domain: GAGVSQSPRYKVAKRGQDVALRCDPISGHVSLFWYQQALGQGPEFLTYFQNEAQLDKSGLPSDRFFAERPEGSVSTLKIQRTQQEDSAVYLCASSLDPGLSGNTIYFGEGSWLTVV.

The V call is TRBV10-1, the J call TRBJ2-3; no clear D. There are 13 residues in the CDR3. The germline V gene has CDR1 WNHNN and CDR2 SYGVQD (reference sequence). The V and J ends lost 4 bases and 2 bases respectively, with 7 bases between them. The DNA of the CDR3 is TGCGCCAGCAGTGTAGGCTTCACAGATACGCAGTATTTT. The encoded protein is CASSVGFTDTQYF.

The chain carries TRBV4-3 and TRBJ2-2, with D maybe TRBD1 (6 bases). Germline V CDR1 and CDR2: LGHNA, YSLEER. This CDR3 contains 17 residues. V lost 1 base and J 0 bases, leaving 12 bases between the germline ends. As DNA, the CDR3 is TGCGCCAGCAGCCAAGGGGGGCCAACAGCGAACACCGGGGAGCTGTTTTTT. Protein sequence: CASSQGGPTANTGELFF.

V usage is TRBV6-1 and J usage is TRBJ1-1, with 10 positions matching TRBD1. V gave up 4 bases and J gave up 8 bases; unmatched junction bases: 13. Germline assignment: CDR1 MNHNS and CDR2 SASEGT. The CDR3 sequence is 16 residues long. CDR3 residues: CASSAPGTGASGEAFF. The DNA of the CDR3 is TGTGCCAGCAGTGCTCCCGGGACAGGGGCTTCGGGAGAAGCTTTCTTT.

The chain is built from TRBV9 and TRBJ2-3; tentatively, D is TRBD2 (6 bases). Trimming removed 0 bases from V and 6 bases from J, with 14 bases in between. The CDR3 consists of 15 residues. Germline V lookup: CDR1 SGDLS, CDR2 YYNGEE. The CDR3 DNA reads TGTGCCAGCAGCGTAGTCTGGGGCGCGGGGGATACGCAGTATTTT. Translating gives CASSVVWGAGDTQYF. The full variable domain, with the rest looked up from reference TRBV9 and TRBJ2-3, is DSGVTQTPKHLITATGQRVTLRCSPRSGDLSVYWYQQSLDQGLQFLIQYYNGEERAKGNILERFSAQQFPDLHSELNLSSLELGDSALYFCASSVVWGAGDTQYFGPGTRLTVL.

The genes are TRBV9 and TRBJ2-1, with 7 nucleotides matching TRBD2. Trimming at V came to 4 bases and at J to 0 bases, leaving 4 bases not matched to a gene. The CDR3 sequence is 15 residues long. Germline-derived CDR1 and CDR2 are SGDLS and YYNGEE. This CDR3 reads CASSRGGSSYNEQFF. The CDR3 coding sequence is TGTGCCAGCAGCCGGGGCGGGAGCTCCTACAATGAGCAGTTCTTC.

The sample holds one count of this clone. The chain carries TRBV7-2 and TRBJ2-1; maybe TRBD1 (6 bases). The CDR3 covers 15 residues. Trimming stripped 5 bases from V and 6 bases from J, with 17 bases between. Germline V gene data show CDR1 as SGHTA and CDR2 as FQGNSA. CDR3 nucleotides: TGTGCCAGCAGCGTACAGGGTATTGTCGGCAATGAGCAGTTCTTC. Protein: CASSVQGIVGNEQFF.

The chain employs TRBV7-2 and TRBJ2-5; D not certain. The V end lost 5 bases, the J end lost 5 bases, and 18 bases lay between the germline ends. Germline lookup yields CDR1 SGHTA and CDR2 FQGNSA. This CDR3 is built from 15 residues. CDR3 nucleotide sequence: TGTGCCAGCAGCCCTCGGTGGGTGGGATTCGAGACCCAGTACTTC. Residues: CASSPRWVGFETQYF.

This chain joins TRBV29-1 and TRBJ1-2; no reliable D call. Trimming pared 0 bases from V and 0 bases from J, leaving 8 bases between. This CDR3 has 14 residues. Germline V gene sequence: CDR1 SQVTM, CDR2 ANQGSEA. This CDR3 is CSVEDRDTNYGYTF. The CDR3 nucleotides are TGCAGCGTTGAAGATCGAGATACTAACTATGGCTACACCTTC.

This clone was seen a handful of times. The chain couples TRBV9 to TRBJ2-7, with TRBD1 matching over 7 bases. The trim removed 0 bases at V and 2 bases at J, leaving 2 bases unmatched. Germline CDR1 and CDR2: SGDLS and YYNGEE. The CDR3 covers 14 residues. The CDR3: CASSVGQGAYEQYF. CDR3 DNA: TGTGCCAGCAGCGTAGGGCAGGGGGCCTACGAGCAGTACTTC. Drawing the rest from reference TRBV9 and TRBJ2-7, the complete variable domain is DSGVTQTPKHLITATGQRVTLRCSPRSGDLSVYWYQQSLDQGLQFLIQYYNGEERAKGNILERFSAQQFPDLHSELNLSSLELGDSALYFCASSVGQGAYEQYFGPGTRLTVT.

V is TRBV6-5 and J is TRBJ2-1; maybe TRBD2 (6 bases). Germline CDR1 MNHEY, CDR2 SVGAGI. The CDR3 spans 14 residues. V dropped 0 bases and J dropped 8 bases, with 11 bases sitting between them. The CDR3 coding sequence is TGTGCCAGCAGTTACTCGAGGAGGGACTATGAGCAGTTCTTC. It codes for CASSYSRRDYEQFF.

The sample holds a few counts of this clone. CDR3 DNA: TGCGCCAGCAGGGAAGGTATAATGAACACTGAAGCTTTCTTT. Its protein product is CASREGIMNTEAFF. This sequence joins TRBV5-1 and TRBJ1-1, with unresolved D. The ends were cut back, 5 bases at V and 0 bases at J, with 11 bases in the middle. CDR3 size: 14 residues. CDR1 is SGHRS and CDR2 is YFSETQ in the germline V gene.

The CDR3 reads CASSIGRGDEQYF. The DNA for the CDR3 is TGTGCCAGTAGTATTGGAAGGGGCGACGAGCAGTACTTC. J is TRBJ2-7 and V is TRBV19, with D maybe TRBD1 (5 bases). With 3 bases removed from V and 5 bases from J, the gap between germline ends came to 11 bases. The CDR3 contains 13 residues. The germline gives CDR1 LNHDA, CDR2 SQIVND (reference sequence).

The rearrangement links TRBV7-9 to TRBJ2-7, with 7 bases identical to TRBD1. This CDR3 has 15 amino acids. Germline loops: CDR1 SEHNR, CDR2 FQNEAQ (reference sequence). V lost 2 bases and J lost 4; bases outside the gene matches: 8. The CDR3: CASSLFRGKGYEQYF. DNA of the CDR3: TGTGCCAGCAGCTTATTCAGGGGGAAGGGGTACGAGCAGTACTTC.

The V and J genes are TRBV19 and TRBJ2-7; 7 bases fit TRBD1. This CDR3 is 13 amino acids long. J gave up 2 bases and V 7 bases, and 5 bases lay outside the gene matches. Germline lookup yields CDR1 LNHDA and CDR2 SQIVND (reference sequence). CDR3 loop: CASTGGYPYEQYF. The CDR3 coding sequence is TGTGCCAGTACAGGGGGATACCCCTACGAGCAGTACTTC.

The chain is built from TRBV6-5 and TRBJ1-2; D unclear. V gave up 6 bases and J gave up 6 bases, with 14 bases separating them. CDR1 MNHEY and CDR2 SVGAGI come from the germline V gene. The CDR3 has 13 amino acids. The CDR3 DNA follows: TGTGCCAGCAGGGAACTCTCGGGTAATGGCTACACCTTC. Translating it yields CASRELSGNGYTF.

CDR3 nucleotides: TGTGCCACCAGCAGAGGGGAGGGGGAGGTCTATGGCTACACCTTC. Its translation: CATSRGEGEVYGYTF. The rearrangement links TRBV15 to TRBJ1-2; weak D call: TRBD1 (6 bases). Trimming took off 1 base at V and 4 bases at J, with 13 bases between the two ends. From germline, CDR1 is LNHNV and CDR2 YYDKDF (reference sequence). The CDR3 contains 15 residues.

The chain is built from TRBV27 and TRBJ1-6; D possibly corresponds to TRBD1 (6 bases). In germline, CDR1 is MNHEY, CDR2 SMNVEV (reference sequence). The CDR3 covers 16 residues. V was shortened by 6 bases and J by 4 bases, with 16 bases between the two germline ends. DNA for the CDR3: TGTGCCAGCAGCGGGGGCGGGCTCAGGTATAATTCACCCCTCCACTTT. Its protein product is CASSGGGLRYNSPLHF.

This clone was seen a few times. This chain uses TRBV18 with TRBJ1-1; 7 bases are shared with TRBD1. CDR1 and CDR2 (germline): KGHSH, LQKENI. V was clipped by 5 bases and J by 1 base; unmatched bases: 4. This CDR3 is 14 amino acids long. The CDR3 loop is CASSTRQGNTEAFF. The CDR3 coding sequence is TGTGCCAGCTCAACTAGACAGGGGAACACTGAAGCTTTCTTT.